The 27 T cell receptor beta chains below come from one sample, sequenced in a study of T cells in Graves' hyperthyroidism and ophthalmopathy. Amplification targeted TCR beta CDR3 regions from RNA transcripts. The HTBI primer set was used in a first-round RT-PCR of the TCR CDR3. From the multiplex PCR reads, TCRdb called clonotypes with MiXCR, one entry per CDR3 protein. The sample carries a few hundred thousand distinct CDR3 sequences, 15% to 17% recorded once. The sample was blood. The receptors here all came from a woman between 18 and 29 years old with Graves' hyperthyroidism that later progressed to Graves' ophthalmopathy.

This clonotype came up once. The CDR3: CASSQVGGQGGHEQYF. CDR3 DNA: TGTGCCAGCAGCCAAGTTGGAGGACAGGGGGGCCACGAGCAGTACTTC. The genes are TRBV3-1 and TRBJ2-7, with 10 positions matching TRBD1. Trimming at V came to 1 base and at J to 5 bases, leaving 8 bases not matched to a gene. Germline V CDR1 and CDR2: LGHDT, YNNKEL (reference sequence). The CDR3 length is 16 residues.

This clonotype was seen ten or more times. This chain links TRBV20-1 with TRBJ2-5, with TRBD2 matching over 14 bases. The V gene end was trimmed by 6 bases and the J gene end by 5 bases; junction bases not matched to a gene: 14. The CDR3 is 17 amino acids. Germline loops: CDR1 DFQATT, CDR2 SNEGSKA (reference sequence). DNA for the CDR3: TGCAGTGCATCGGGGACTAGCGGGAGATCGGTACATGAGACCCAGTACTTC. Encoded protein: CSASGTSGRSVHETQYF.

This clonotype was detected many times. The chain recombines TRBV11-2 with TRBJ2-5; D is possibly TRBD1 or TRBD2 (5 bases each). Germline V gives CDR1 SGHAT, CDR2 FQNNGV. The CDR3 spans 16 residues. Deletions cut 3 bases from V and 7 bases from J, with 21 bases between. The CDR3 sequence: CASSLNRGDLGGTQYF. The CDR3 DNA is TGTGCCAGCAGCTTGAACCGGGGAGATCTTGGGGGGACCCAGTACTTC.

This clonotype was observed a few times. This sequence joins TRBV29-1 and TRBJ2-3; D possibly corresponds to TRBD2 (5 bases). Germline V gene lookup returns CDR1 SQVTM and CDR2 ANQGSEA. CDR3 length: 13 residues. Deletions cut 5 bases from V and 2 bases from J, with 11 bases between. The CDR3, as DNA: TGCAGCGTTCTTGGAGGTCCCACAGATACGCAGTATTTT. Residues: CSVLGGPTDTQYF.

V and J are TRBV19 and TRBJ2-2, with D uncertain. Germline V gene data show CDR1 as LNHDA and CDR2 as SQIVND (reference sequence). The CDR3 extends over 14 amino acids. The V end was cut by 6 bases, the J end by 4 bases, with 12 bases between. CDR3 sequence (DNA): TGTGCCAGTAGGGACGTGCCGAGCACCGGGGAGCTGTTTTTT. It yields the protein CASRDVPSTGELFF. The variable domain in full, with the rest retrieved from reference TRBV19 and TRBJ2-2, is DGGITQSPKYLFRKEGQNVTLSCEQNLNHDAMYWYRQDPGQGLRLIYYSQIVNDFQKGDIAEGYSVSREKKESFPLTVTSAQKNPTAFYLCASRDVPSTGELFFGEGSRLTVL.

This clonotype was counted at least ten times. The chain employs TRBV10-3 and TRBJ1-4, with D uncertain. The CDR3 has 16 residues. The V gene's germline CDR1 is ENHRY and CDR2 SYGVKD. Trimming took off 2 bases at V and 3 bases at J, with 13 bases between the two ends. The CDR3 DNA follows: TGTGCCATCAGTGAGACTTGGAGTTCGGCTAATGAAAAACTGTTTTTT. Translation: CAISETWSSANEKLFF.

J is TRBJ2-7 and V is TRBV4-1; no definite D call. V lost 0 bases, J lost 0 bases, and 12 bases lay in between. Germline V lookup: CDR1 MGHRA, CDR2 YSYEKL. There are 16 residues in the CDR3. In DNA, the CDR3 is TGCGCCAGCAGCCAAGATAGTGGTACCACCTCCTACGAGCAGTACTTC. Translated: CASSQDSGTTSYEQYF.

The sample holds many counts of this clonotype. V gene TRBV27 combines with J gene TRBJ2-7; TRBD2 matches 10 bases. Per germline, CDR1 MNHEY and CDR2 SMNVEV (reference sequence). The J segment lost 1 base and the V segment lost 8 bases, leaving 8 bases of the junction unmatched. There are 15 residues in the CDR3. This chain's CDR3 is CASGEAGGKSYEQYF. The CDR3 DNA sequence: TGTGCCAGCGGGGAAGCGGGGGGGAAATCCTACGAGCAGTACTTC.

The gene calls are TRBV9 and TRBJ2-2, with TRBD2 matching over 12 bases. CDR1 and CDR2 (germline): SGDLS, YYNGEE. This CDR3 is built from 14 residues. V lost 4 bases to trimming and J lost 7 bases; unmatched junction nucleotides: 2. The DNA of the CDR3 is TGTGCCAGCAGCAGACTAGCGGGGGACGGGGAGCTGTTTTTT. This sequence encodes CASSRLAGDGELFF.

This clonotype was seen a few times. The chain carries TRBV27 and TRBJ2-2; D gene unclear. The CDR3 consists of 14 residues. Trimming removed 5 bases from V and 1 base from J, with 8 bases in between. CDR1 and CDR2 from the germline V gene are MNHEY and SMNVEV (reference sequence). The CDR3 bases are TGTGCCAGCAGTCAATCGGTGAACACCGGGGAGCTGTTTTTT. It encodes CASSQSVNTGELFF.

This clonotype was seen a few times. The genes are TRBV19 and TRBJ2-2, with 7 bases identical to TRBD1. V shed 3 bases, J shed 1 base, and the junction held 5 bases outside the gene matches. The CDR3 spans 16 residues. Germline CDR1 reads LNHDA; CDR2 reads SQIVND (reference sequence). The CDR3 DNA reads TGTGCCAGTAGTATCCCCCGGACAGGGAACACCGGGGAGCTGTTTTTT. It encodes CASSIPRTGNTGELFF.

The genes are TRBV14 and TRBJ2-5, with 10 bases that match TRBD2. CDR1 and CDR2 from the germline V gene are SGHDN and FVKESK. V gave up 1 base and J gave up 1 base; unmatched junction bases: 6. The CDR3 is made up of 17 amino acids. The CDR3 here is CASSQVFLAGGQETQYF. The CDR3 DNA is TGTGCCAGCAGCCAAGTATTTTTAGCGGGAGGCCAAGAGACCCAGTACTTC.

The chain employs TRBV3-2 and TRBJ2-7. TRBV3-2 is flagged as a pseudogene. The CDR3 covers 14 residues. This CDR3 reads CASSQGPGLYEQYF. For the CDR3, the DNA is TGTGCCAGCAGCCAAGGTCCAGGGCTCTACGAGCAGTACTTC.

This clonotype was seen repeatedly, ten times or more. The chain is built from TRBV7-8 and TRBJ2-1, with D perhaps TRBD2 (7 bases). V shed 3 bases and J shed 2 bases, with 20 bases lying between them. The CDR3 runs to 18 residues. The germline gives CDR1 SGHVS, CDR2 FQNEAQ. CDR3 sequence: CASSFPIDRGGAYNEQFF. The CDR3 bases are TGTGCCAGCAGCTTTCCCATAGACCGAGGGGGGGCCTACAATGAGCAGTTCTTC.

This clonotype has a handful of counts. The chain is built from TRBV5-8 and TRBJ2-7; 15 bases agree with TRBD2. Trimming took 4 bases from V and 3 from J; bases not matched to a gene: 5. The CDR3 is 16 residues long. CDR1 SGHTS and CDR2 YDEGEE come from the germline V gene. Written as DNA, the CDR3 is TGTGCCAGCAGCCTGGAGGGACTAGCGGGAGGCTACGAGCAGTACTTC. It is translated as CASSLEGLAGGYEQYF.

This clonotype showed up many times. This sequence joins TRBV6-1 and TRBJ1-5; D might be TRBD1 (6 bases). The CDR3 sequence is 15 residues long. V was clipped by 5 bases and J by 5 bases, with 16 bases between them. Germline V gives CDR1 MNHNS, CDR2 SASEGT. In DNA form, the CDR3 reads TGTGCCAGCAGTAACGGGCCAGGGGAACATCAGCCCCAGCATTTT. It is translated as CASSNGPGEHQPQHF.

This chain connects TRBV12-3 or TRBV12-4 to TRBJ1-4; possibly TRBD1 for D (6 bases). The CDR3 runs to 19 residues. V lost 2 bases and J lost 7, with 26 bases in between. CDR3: CASSLYVGGRGKSGEKLFF. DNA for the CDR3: TGTGCCAGCAGTTTATACGTTGGGGGGCGTGGGAAAAGTGGTGAAAAACTGTTTTTT.

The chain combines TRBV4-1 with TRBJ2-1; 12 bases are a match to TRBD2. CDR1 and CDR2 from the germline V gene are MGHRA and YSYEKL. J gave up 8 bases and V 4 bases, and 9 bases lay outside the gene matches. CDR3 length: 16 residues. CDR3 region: CASSPPSGLAGDEQFF. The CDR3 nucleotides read TGCGCCAGCAGCCCCCCCTCGGGACTAGCGGGCGATGAGCAGTTCTTC.

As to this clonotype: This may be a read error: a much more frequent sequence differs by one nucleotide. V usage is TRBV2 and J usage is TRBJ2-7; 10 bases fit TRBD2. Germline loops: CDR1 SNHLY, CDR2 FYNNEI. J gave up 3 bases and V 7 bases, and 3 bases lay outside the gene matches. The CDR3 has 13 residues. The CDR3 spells CASILAGYYEQYF. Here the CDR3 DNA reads TGTGCCAGCATACTAGCGGGATACTACGAGCAGTACTTC.

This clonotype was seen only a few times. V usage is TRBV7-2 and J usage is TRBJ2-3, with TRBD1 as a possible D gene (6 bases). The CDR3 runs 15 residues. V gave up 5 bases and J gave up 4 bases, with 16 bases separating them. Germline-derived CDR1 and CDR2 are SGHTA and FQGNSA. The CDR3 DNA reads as TGTGCCAGCAGCCAGACAGGTCCGGTTGCAGATACGCAGTATTTT. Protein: CASSQTGPVADTQYF.

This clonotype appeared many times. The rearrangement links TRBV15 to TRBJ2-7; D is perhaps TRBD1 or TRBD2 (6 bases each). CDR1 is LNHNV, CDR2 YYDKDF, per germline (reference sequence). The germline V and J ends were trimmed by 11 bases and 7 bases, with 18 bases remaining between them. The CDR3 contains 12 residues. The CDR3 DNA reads TGTGCCGCCGGGGGCGCAGGGGAAGAGCAGTACTTC. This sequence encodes CAAGGAGEEQYF. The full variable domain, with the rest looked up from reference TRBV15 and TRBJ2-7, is DAMVIQNPRYQVTQFGKPVTLSCSQTLNHNVMYWYQQKSSQAPKLLFHYYDKDFNNEADTPDNFQSRRPNTSFCFLDIRSPGLGDTAMYLCAAGGAGEEQYFGPGTRLTVT.

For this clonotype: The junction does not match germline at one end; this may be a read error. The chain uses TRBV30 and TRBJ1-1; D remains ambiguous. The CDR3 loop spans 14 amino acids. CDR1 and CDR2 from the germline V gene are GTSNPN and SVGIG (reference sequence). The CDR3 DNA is TGTGCCCGGAGTGCGGCATGGGGATACACTGAAGCTTTCTTT. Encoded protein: CARSAAWGYTEAFF.

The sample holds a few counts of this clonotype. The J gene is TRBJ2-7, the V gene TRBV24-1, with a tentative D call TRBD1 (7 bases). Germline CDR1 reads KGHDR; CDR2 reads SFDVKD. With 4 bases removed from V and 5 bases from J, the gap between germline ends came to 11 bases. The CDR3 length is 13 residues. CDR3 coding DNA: TGTGCCACCAGTGAAGCAGGGGGGCACGAGCAGTACTTC. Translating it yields CATSEAGGHEQYF.

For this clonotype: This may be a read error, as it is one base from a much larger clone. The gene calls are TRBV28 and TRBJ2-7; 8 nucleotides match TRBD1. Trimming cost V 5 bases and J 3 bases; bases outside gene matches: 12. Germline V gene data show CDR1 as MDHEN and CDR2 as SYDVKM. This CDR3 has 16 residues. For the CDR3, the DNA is TGTGCCAGCAGTCTCAGGTCCGGGACAGGAGGCTACGAGCAGTACTTC. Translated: CASSLRSGTGGYEQYF.

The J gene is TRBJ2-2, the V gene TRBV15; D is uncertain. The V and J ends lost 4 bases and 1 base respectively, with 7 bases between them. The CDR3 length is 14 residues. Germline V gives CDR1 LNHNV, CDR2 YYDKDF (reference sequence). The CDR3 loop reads CATSTRRNTGELFF. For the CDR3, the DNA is TGTGCCACCAGCACAAGGAGGAACACCGGGGAGCTGTTTTTT.

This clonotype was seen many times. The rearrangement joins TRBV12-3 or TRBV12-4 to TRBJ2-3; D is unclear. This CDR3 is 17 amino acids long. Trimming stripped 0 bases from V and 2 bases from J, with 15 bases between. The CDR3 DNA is TGTGCCAGCAGTTTAGCCCGGCAAGACTTTTCCACAGATACGCAGTATTTT. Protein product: CASSLARQDFSTDTQYF.

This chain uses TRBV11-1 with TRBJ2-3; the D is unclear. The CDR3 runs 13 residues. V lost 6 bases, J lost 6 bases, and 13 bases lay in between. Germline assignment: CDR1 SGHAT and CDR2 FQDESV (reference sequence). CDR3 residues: CASSGLGLDTQYF. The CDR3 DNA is TGTGCCAGCAGTGGTTTGGGGTTGGATACGCAGTATTTT.